Described below is a single T cell receptor beta chain sequence and its context. Its antigen is undetermined. The source of the sample is a study of cytomegalovirus exposure and HLA in healthy donors. Overall study findings and caveats: Productive status was seen about 90% or about 30% of the time for most TCR beta V segments in an earlier analysis.

Looked up from germline, CDR1 is SGHDT and CDR2 is YYEEEE. This CDR3 comprises 14 residues. V was cut by 4 bases and J by 3 bases, with 14 bases left in between. The PCR had 60 Vbeta and 13 Jbeta primers. Produced via immunoSEQ multiplex PCR; TCRdb's table is partial and in-frame only. The sample has 150,000 to 200,000 clones; 81% are singletons. The source is a man aged 18-30 years in good health and CMV-seronegative. The specimen was PBMCs. V gene TRBV5-6 combines with J gene TRBJ2-7; the D gene is possibly TRBD1 (6 bases). CDR3 nucleotides: TGTGCCAGCAGCCCCGGGACACAAAACTACGAGCAGTACTTC. It is translated as CASSPGTQNYEQYF.